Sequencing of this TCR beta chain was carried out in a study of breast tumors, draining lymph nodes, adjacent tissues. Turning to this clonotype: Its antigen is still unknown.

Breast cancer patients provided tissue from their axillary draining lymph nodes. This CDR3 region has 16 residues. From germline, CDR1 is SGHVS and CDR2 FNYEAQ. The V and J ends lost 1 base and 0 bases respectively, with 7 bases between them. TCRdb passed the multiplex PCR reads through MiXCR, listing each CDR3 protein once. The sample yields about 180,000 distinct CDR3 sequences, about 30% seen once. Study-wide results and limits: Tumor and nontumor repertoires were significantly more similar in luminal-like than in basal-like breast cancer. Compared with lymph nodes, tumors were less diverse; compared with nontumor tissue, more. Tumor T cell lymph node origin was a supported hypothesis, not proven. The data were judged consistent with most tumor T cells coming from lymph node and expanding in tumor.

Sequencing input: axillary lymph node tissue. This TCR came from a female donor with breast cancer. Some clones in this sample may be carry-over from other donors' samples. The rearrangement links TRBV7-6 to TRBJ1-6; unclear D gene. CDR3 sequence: CASSLGSGSYNSPLHF. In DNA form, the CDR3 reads TGTGCCAGCAGCTTAGGTTCGGGCTCCTATAATTCACCCCTCCACTTT.